This is a list of T cell receptor beta chains from one sample in a study of blood T cell repertoires in COVID-19. This table comes from immunoSEQ multiplex PCR, and its TCRdb copy is limited to in-frame clones, with some not included. In the table there are roughly 100,000 clones, 90% of which are singletons. Sequences were obtained from peripheral blood. These TCRs come from a man younger than 35 with COVID-19, enrolled during active disease. Both conserved end residues are part of each CDR3. D genes are given only for firm matches. Where a row states a size, it is once, few, many or the class of an expanded clone; other rows omit it.

abundance	v_gene	d_gene	j_gene	CDR3nt	CDR3aa
once	TRBV30	TRBD1	TRBJ2-1	TGTGCCTGGAGACAGGGGACAGTCTCCTACAATGAGCAGTTCTTC	CAWRQGTVSYNEQFF
.	TRBV4-3	TRBD1	TRBJ2-7	TGCGCCAGCAGCCACCGACAGGGTAACTACGAGCAGTACTTC	CASSHRQGNYEQYF
.	TRBV10-1	TRBD2	TRBJ2-3	TGCGCCAGCCCTCGGCTAGCGGGCCCAGATACGCAGTATTTT	CASPRLAGPDTQYF
.	TRBV4-3	.	TRBJ2-2	TGCGCCAGCAGCCGAAACCCGATTGGGGGGATCGGGGAGCTGTTTTTT	CASSRNPIGGIGELFF
once	TRBV6-5	.	TRBJ2-1	TGTGCCAGCAGTTACGGGGGCAGTGAGCAGTTCTTC	CASSYGGSEQFF
.	TRBV5-1	TRBD1	TRBJ1-1	TGCGCCAGCAGCTCTCTGACAGGGGGAGTGAACACTGAAGCTTTCTTT	CASSSLTGGVNTEAFF
.	TRBV4-3	TRBD1	TRBJ2-7	TGCGCCAGCAGCCAGGTGGGACAGGGGTCCTCCTACGAGCAGTACTTC	CASSQVGQGSSYEQYF
once	TRBV28	TRBD1	TRBJ2-7	TGTGCCAGCAGCCCACCCGGGACAGGAACCTACGAGCAGTACTTC	CASSPPGTGTYEQYF
.	TRBV3-1/TRBV3-2	TRBD1	TRBJ1-5	TGTGCCAGCAGTCGGACAGGGGGCAGGAGTCAGCCCCAGCATTTT	CASSRTGGRSQPQHF
.	TRBV6-6	.	TRBJ1-1	TGTGCCAGCATCGAACAGGGACGGGCTGAAGCTTTCTTT	CASIEQGRAEAFF
.	TRBV2	TRBD1	TRBJ1-3	TGTGCCAGCAAGGGGACAGGGGGAAACACCATATATTTT	CASKGTGGNTIYF
.	TRBV30	.	TRBJ1-1	TGTGCCTGGAGTTCCCGCAACGCGGGGAAAGCTTTCTTT	CAWSSRNAGKAFF
.	TRBV7-2	TRBD2	TRBJ2-7	TGTGCCAGCAGCTTAAGACTAGCGGACGAGCAGTACTTC	CASSLRLADEQYF
.	TRBV7-8	TRBD2	TRBJ2-7	TGTGCCAGCAGGGCTACTAGCGGGAGCCACATGGAGCAGTACTTC	CASRATSGSHMEQYF
.	TRBV19	TRBD2	TRBJ2-7	TGTGCCAGTAGTGCCCGACTAGCGCCCTACGAGCAGTACTTC	CASSARLAPYEQYF
once	TRBV19	TRBD1	TRBJ2-7	TGTGCCAGTAGTCTCCAGTCGGGACAGGGGAAGCAGTACTTC	CASSLQSGQGKQYF
few	TRBV4-3	.	TRBJ1-2	TGCGCCAGCAGCCAAGATCGTTACGACGAGGACTATGGCTACACCTTC	CASSQDRYDEDYGYTF
.	TRBV3-1/TRBV3-2	TRBD2	TRBJ2-1	TGTGCCAGCAGCCAACAGAGCGTAGCGGGAGAGGATGAGCAGTTCTTC	CASSQQSVAGEDEQFF
few	TRBV7-2	TRBD2	TRBJ2-1	TGTGCCAGCAGCTGGTGGGGGAGGGCTTACAATGAGCAGTTCTTC	CASSWWGRAYNEQFF
once	TRBV12-3/TRBV12-4	.	TRBJ1-1	TGTGCCAGCAGCCGACAGTACACTGAAGCTTTCTTT	CASSRQYTEAFF
.	TRBV30	TRBD1	TRBJ1-1	TGTGCCTGGAGTGTACCCCGGCAGAGGGGGCAGGGCACTGAAGCTTTCTTT	CAWSVPRQRGQGTEAFF
.	TRBV2	TRBD1	TRBJ1-5	TGTGCCAGCAGCCAAACAGGGGTTAGCAATCAGCCCCAGCATTTT	CASSQTGVSNQPQHF
.	TRBV7-9	TRBD2	TRBJ2-2	TGTGCCAGCAGCTCAGCCGGGACTAGCGGGAACACCGGGGAGCTGTTTTTT	CASSSAGTSGNTGELFF
.	TRBV11-2	TRBD2	TRBJ2-1	TGTGCCAGCAGCTTAACCCCCCTAGCGGGGGAGTATGAGCAGTTCTTC	CASSLTPLAGEYEQFF
.	TRBV6-5	TRBD1	TRBJ1-1	TGTGCCAGCAGTTCCCCGGACAGGGGGCCAGCTTTCTTT	CASSSPDRGPAFF
once	TRBV5-1	TRBD1	TRBJ2-5	TGCGCCAGCAGCCGGGACAGGGCCGAGACCCAGTACTTC	CASSRDRAETQYF
.	TRBV27	TRBD2	TRBJ2-1	TGTGCCAGCAGTCCCTGGACTAGTGGCAATGAGCAGTTCTTC	CASSPWTSGNEQFF
.	TRBV6-5	TRBD1	TRBJ1-3	TGTGCCAGCAGTTACTCGGGGACAGGGTTCGGAAACACCATATATTTT	CASSYSGTGFGNTIYF
.	TRBV30	.	TRBJ2-7	TGTGCCTGGAGTGTATTCGGAGGACAGCAGTACTTC	CAWSVFGGQQYF
.	TRBV24-1	TRBD2	TRBJ2-1	TGTGCCACCAGTGATCCAGCGGCGGGAGGAATAAATGAGCAGTTCTTC	CATSDPAAGGINEQFF
.	TRBV5-4	.	TRBJ1-2	TGTGCCAGCAGCCCGGGATTCTCCTATGGCTACACCTTC	CASSPGFSYGYTF
.	TRBV9	.	TRBJ2-1	TGTGCCAGCAGCGTTTTGGGTCGGGAGAAAGTTGGGCAGTTCTTC	CASSVLGREKVGQFF
.	TRBV5-1	.	TRBJ2-5	TGCGCCAGCAGCTTAAGGGGTGGTCGAGAGACCCAGTACTTC	CASSLRGGRETQYF
.	TRBV7-6	TRBD2	TRBJ2-7	TGTGCCAGCCGATACCCCGGGGGGCGGGAGGGCTACGAGCAGTACTTC	CASRYPGGREGYEQYF
.	TRBV5-5	.	TRBJ2-7	TGTGCCAGCAGCTTGTCAGGCGCCTACGAGCAGTACTTC	CASSLSGAYEQYF
.	TRBV4-1	TRBD1	TRBJ2-7	TGCGCCAGCAGCCAATGGGGACAGTCCTACGAGCAGTACTTC	CASSQWGQSYEQYF
once	TRBV10-3	.	TRBJ2-1	TGTGCCATCAGTGAGTCGAATCGACCCCCGGGTAATGAGCAGTTCTTC	CAISESNRPPGNEQFF
.	TRBV28	TRBD2	TRBJ2-5	TGTGCCAGCAGTTCGCGGGAGAAGCCTTATGAGACCCAGTACTTC	CASSSREKPYETQYF
.	TRBV10-1	TRBD1	TRBJ2-2	TGCGCCAGCAGTTGGGGACAGGGGGCTACAAGGAACACCGGGGAGCTGTTTTTT	CASSWGQGATRNTGELFF
.	TRBV28	TRBD1	TRBJ1-2	TGTGCCAGCAGTCCTCGGACAGGGGATGGCTACACCTTC	CASSPRTGDGYTF